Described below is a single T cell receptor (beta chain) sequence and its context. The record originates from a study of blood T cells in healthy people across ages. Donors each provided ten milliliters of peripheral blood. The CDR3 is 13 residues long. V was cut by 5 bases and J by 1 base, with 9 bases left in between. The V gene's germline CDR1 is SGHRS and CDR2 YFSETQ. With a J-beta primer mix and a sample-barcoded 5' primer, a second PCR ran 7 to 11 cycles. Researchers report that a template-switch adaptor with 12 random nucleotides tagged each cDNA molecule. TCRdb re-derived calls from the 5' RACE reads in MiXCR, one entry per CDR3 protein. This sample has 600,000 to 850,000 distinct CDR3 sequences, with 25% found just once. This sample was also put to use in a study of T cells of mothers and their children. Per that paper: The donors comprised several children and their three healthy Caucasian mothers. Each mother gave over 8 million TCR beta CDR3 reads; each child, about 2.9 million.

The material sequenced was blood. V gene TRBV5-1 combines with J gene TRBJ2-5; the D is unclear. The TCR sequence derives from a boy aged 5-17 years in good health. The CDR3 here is CASRLHGQETQYF. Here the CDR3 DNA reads TGCGCCAGCAGATTGCACGGCCAAGAGACCCAGTACTTC.